These 13 T cell receptor beta chains came from one sample sequenced in a study of monozygotic twins with inflammatory bowel disease. No DNA is given; TCRdb re-called the 5' RACE reads and lists each CDR3 protein once. This table lists 310,000 or so distinct CDR3 sequences. Sequencing was carried out using blood. Receptor source: a human donor with ulcerative colitis or Crohn's disease, or a healthy co-twin of an affected twin (not recorded which).

The rearrangement joins TRBV7-3 to TRBJ2-1; TCRdb returns TRBD2, unconfirmable since there is no DNA. This CDR3 comprises 17 residues. Germline values: CDR1 SGHTA, CDR2 FQGTGA. CDR3 sequence: CASSTPHTSPTNNEQFF.

The genes are TRBV6-6 and TRBJ1-6; the D call of TRBD1 rests on TCRdb alone, since no DNA is present to check it. Per germline, CDR1 MNHNY and CDR2 SVGAGI (reference sequence). CDR3 length: 13 amino acids. Here the CDR3 reads CASSYDSNSPLHF.

The J gene is TRBJ1-2, the V gene TRBV2; there is no DNA to check the TCRdb D call of TRBD1. Germline V lookup: CDR1 SNHLY, CDR2 FYNNEI. The CDR3 length is 13 residues. The CDR3 is CASSTRTGNGYTF.

The chain recombines TRBV27 with TRBJ1-2; TCRdb picks TRBD1, but there is no DNA to check that call. The V gene's germline CDR1 is MNHEY and CDR2 SMNVEV (reference sequence). The CDR3 has 13 amino acids. CDR3 loop: CASSFGQKYGYTF.

The chain couples TRBV5-1 to TRBJ2-7; checking the TCRdb D call of TRBD1 is not possible without DNA. The CDR3 sequence is 14 residues long. Looked up from germline, CDR1 is SGHRS and CDR2 is YFSETQ. The CDR3 loop is CASSQGFGSYEQYF.

The rearrangement links TRBV15 to TRBJ1-2; the D gene TCRdb calls, TRBD1, cannot be checked with no DNA. Germline CDR1 is LNHNV and CDR2 is YYDKDF (reference sequence). This CDR3 spans 13 amino acids. The CDR3 region is CATSWGQGYGYTF.

This chain connects TRBV6-2 or TRBV6-3 to TRBJ1-1. This CDR3 comprises 15 residues. The V gene's germline CDR1 is MNHEY and CDR2 SVGEGT. The CDR3 reads CASSYRVDFGTEAFF.

This chain links TRBV5-6 with TRBJ2-7; checking the TCRdb D call of TRBD1 is not possible without DNA. This CDR3 has 16 residues. Per the germline V gene, CDR1 is SGHDT and CDR2 is YYEEEE. The CDR3 reads CASSPTVDSPAYEQYF.

The chain has TRBV18 and TRBJ2-3; no DNA is available, so the TRBD2 call from TCRdb remains unchecked. CDR1 is KGHSH and CDR2 is LQKENI in the germline V gene. The CDR3 is made up of 16 amino acids. The CDR3 reads CASSRVGPSSTDTQYF.

This chain uses TRBV12-3 or TRBV12-4 with TRBJ2-4; TCRdb picks TRBD2, but there is no DNA to check that call. This CDR3 is built from 16 residues. CDR3 amino acids: CASSTGRAIAKNIQYF.

The CDR3 loop reads CSARGGSLIGELFF. V gene TRBV20-1 combines with J gene TRBJ2-2; the D call from TCRdb, TRBD1, cannot be confirmed without DNA. Germline V gene sequence: CDR1 DFQATT, CDR2 SNEGSKA (reference sequence). The CDR3 loop spans 14 amino acids.

The chain joins TRBV27 to TRBJ1-5; TCRdb lists TRBD1, though no DNA is available to test this call. Germline V gives CDR1 MNHEY, CDR2 SMNVEV (reference sequence). The CDR3 totals 12 residues. CDR3 residues: CASGTGHQPQHF.

The chain uses TRBV7-2 and TRBJ2-5; TCRdb picks TRBD2, but there is no DNA to check that call. Germline CDR1 and CDR2: SGHTA and FQGNSA. CDR3 length equals 15 residues. This CDR3 reads CASSFSGTSGETQYF.